The 11 T cell receptor beta chains below were found in one sample sequenced in a study of blood T cell repertoires in COVID-19. The data were produced by immunoSEQ multiplex PCR, yet TCRdb's version contains in-frame clones alone and is incomplete. The sample has roughly 400,000 clones; around 87% are singletons. The sequencing sample was made of PBMCs or T cells enriched from blood (not recorded which). These receptors were obtained from a woman between 45 and 65 years old who had recovered from COVID-19.

This chain links TRBV6-2 or TRBV6-3 with TRBJ1-6; TRBD1 matches at 10 bases. The CDR3 totals 15 residues. Germline values: CDR1 MNHEY, CDR2 SVGEGT. With 6 bases clipped from V and 10 bases from J, the junction kept 9 bases outside the gene matches. The CDR3 DNA reads as TGTGCCAGCAGCCCGAGCCGGGACAGGGGATCACCCCTCCACTTT. Its translation is CASSPSRDRGSPLHF.

The J gene is TRBJ1-1, the V gene TRBV27, with D maybe TRBD1 (6 bases). The V end lost 4 bases, the J end lost 1 base, and 16 bases lay between the germline ends. The germline gives CDR1 MNHEY, CDR2 SMNVEV (reference sequence). This CDR3 is built from 16 residues. The DNA of the CDR3 is TGTGCCAGCAGTTCACACAGGGTACCCTGGAACACTGAAGCTTTCTTT. Encoded protein: CASSSHRVPWNTEAFF.

The J gene is TRBJ1-2, the V gene TRBV5-1; TRBD1 aligns across 7 bases. Germline values: CDR1 SGHRS, CDR2 YFSETQ. The CDR3 is 12 residues long. Unmatched junction bases numbered 3, after V lost 1 base and J lost 9 bases. CDR3 residues: CASSLLQGSYTF. CDR3 DNA: TGCGCCAGCAGCTTGTTACAGGGGAGCTACACCTTC.

This clone appeared a single time. The CDR3: CASWSFQSYEQYF. The CDR3 nucleotides read TGTGCCAGCTGGAGCTTTCAGTCGTACGAGCAGTACTTC. The chain recombines TRBV7-8 with TRBJ2-7; D unresolved. Per germline, CDR1 SGHVS and CDR2 FQNEAQ. V was trimmed by 8 bases and J by 4 bases, leaving 15 bases between them. The CDR3 sequence is 13 residues long.

The rearrangement uses TRBV18 and TRBJ1-5, with 7 bases fitting TRBD1. Germline-derived CDR1 and CDR2 are KGHSH and LQKENI. There are 16 residues in the CDR3. Trimming removed 5 bases from V and 4 bases from J; junction bases left unmatched: 11. The CDR3: CASSKSRDRKNQPQHF. The CDR3 nucleotides are TGTGCCAGCTCAAAAAGCCGGGACAGAAAAAATCAGCCCCAGCATTTT. Looking up the rest from reference TRBV18 and TRBJ1-5 gives the full variable domain: NAGVMQNPRHLVRRRGQEARLRCSPMKGHSHVYWYRQLPEEGLKFMVYLQKENIIDESGMPKERFSAEFPKEGPSILRIQQVVRGDSAAYFCASSKSRDRKNQPQHFGDGTRLSIL.

This rearrangement joins TRBV6-5 to TRBJ1-3; TRBD1 aligns across 7 bases. Germline trimming cut 6 bases from V and 1 base from J; bases unmatched to any gene: 6. Germline values: CDR1 MNHEY, CDR2 SVGAGI. This CDR3 region has 15 residues. CDR3 region: CASSPDRSSGNTIYF. CDR3 coding DNA: TGTGCCAGCAGCCCGGACAGGTCTTCTGGAAACACCATATATTTT.

The chain employs TRBV18 and TRBJ1-5; possible D gene TRBD1, 5 bases. The CDR3 consists of 16 residues. V lost 3 bases and J 2 bases, leaving 14 bases between the germline ends. Germline CDR1 is KGHSH and CDR2 is LQKENI. CDR3 sequence: CASSPGLGRGNQPQHF. The DNA of the CDR3 is TGTGCCAGCTCACCCGGGTTGGGCAGGGGCAATCAGCCCCAGCATTTT.

The chain is built from TRBV6-2 or TRBV6-3 and TRBJ1-5, with 10 nucleotides matching TRBD1. Trimming cost V 3 bases and J 9 bases; bases outside gene matches: 8. Germline values: CDR1 MNHEY, CDR2 SVGEGT. This CDR3 is 15 amino acids long. In DNA, the CDR3 is TGTGCCAGCAGTTATTGGCGGGACAGGGGCGCGCCCCAGCATTTT. Translating it yields CASSYWRDRGAPQHF.

The J gene is TRBJ1-5, the V gene TRBV6-2 or TRBV6-3, with D perhaps TRBD1 (6 bases). Trimming stripped 5 bases from V and 6 bases from J, with 11 bases between. Germline V gene data show CDR1 as MNHEY and CDR2 as SVGEGT. This CDR3 region has 13 residues. The CDR3 is CASSKQGTQPQHF. The CDR3 bases are TGTGCCAGCAGTAAACAGGGTACTCAGCCCCAGCATTTT.

J is TRBJ1-1 and V is TRBV3-1 (or the pseudogene TRBV3-2), with 7 bases aligning to TRBD1. V lost 0 bases to trimming and J lost 1 base; unmatched junction nucleotides: 2. There are 15 residues in the CDR3. Germline CDR1 and CDR2: LGHDT and YNNKEL (reference sequence). CDR3 DNA sequence: TGTGCCAGCAGCCAAGAGTGGGACAGGAACACTGAAGCTTTCTTT. Amino acids: CASSQEWDRNTEAFF.

The chain is built from TRBV9 and TRBJ2-2; TRBD2 matches 7 bases. Germline V gene data show CDR1 as SGDLS and CDR2 as YYNGEE. The CDR3 runs to 16 residues. J gave up 0 bases and V 5 bases, and 7 bases lay outside the gene matches. The CDR3 reads CASSGSGTPNTGELFF. The CDR3 DNA sequence: TGTGCCAGCAGTGGGAGCGGGACTCCGAACACCGGGGAGCTGTTTTTT.